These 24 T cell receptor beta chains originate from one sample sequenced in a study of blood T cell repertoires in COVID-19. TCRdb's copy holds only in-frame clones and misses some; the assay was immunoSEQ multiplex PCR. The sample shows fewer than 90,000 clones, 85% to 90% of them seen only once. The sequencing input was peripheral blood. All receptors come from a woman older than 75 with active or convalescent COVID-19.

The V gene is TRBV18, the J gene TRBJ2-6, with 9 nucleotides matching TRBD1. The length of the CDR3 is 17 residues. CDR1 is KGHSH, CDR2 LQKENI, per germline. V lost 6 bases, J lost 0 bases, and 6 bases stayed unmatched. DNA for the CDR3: TGTGCCAGCTCCACGGGACAGGGATACTCTGGGGCCAACGTCCTGACTTTC. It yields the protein CASSTGQGYSGANVLTF.

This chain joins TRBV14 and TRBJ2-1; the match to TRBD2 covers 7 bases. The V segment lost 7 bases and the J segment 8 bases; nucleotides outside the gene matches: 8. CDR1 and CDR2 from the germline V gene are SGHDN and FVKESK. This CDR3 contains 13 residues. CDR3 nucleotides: TGTGCCAGCACGCGGGTCGGACTAGATGAGCAGTTCTTC. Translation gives CASTRVGLDEQFF.

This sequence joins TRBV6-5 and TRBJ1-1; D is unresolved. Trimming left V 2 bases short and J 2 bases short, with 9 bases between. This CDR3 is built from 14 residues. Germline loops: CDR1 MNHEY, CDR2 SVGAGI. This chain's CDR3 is CASSYRSPNTEAFF. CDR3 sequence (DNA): TGTGCCAGCAGTTACAGGAGCCCCAACACTGAAGCTTTCTTT.

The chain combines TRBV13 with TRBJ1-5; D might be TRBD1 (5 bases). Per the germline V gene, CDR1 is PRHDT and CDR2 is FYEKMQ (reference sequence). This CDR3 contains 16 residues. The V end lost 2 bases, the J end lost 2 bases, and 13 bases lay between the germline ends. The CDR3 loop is CASSLRSGVGNQPQHF. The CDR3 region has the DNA TGTGCCAGCAGCTTAAGGTCGGGGGTAGGCAATCAGCCCCAGCATTTT.

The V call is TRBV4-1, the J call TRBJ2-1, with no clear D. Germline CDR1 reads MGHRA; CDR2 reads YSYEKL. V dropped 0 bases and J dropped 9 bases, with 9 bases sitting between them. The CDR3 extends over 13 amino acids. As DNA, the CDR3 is TGCGCCAGCAGCCAAGATATAATCGGTGAGCAGTTCTTC. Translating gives CASSQDIIGEQFF.

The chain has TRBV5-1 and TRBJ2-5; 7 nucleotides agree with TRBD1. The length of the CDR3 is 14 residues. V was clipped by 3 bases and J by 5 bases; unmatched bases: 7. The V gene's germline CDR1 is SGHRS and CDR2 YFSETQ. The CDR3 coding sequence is TGCGCCAGCAGCTCACCTACAGGGGTCGAGACCCAGTACTTC. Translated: CASSSPTGVETQYF.

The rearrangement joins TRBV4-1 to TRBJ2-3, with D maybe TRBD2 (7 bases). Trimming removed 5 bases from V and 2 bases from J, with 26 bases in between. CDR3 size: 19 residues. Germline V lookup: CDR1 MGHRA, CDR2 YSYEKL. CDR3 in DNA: TGCGCCAGCAGCAAAGGATCCTTGATAGAGGGGGGGTACACAGATACGCAGTATTTT. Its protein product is CASSKGSLIEGGYTDTQYF.

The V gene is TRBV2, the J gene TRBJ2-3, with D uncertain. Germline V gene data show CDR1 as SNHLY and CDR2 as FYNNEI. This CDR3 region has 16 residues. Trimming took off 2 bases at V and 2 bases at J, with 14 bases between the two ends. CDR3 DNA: TGTGCCAGCAGTGAAAGACTTCTGAGGTCCACAGATACGCAGTATTTT. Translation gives CASSERLLRSTDTQYF.

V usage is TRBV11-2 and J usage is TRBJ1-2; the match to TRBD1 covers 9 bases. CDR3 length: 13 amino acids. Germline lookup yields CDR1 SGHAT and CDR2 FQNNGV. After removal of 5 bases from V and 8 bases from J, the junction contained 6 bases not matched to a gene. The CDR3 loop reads CASSHGTGLGYTF. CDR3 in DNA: TGTGCCAGCAGCCACGGGACAGGGCTGGGCTACACCTTC.

CDR3 sequence reads: CASSPSTGSAYGYTF. As DNA, the CDR3 is TGTGCCAGCAGCCCCTCGACAGGGTCGGCCTATGGCTACACCTTC. This chain joins TRBV7-2 and TRBJ1-2; TRBD1 matches 7 bases. V was clipped by 5 bases and J by 4 bases; unmatched bases: 10. This CDR3 comprises 15 residues. Looked up from germline, CDR1 is SGHTA and CDR2 is FQGNSA.

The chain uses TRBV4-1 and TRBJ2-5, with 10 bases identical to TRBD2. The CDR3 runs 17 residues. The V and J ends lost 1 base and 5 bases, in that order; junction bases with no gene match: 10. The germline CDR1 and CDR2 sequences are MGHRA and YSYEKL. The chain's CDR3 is CASSQVALAGVAETQYF. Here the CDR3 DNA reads TGCGCCAGCAGCCAAGTGGCCCTAGCGGGAGTTGCGGAGACCCAGTACTTC.

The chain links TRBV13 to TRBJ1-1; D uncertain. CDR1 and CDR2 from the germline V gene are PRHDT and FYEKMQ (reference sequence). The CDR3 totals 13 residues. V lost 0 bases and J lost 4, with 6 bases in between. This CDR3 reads CASSLGRGTEAFF. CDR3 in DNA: TGTGCCAGCAGCTTAGGGCGGGGCACTGAAGCTTTCTTT. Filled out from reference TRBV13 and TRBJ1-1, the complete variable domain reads AAGVIQSPRHLIKEKRETATLKCYPIPRHDTVYWYQQGPGQDPQFLISFYEKMQSDKGSIPDRFSAQQFSDYHSELNMSSLELGDSALYFCASSLGRGTEAFFGQGTRLTVV.

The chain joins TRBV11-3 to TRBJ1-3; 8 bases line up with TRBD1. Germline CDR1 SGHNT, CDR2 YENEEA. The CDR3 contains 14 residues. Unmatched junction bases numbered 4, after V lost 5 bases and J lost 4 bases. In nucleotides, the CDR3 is TGTGCCAGCAGCCGACGGACAGGGGGAAACACCATATATTTT. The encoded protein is CASSRRTGGNTIYF.

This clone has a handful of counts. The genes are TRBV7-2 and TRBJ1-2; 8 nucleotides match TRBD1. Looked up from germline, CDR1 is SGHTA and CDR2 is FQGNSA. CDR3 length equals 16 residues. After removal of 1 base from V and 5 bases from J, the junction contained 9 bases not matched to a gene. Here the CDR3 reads CASSLGSGQGGYGYTF. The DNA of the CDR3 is TGTGCCAGCAGCTTAGGTTCCGGACAGGGAGGTTATGGCTACACCTTC.

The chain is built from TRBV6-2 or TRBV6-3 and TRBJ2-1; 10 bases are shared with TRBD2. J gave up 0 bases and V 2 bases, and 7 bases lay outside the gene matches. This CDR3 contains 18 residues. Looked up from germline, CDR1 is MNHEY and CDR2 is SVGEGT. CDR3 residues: CASSYALAGASSYNEQFF. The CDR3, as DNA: TGTGCCAGCAGTTACGCCCTAGCGGGAGCGTCCTCCTACAATGAGCAGTTCTTC.

The CDR3 region has the DNA TGCGCCAGCAGCTTGGAGGACAGGCCCACGTATGGCTACACCTTC. Its protein product is CASSLEDRPTYGYTF. V and J are TRBV5-1 and TRBJ1-2, with 7 bases fitting TRBD1. The length of the CDR3 is 15 residues. V gave up 0 bases and J gave up 5 bases; unmatched junction bases: 7. Germline V lookup: CDR1 SGHRS, CDR2 YFSETQ.

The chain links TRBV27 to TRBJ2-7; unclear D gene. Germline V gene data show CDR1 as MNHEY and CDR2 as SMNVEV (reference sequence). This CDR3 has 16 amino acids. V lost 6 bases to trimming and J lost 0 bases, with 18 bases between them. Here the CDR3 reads CASRASAISSSYEQYF. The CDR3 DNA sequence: TGTGCCAGCAGGGCCTCCGCCATCAGTTCCTCCTACGAGCAGTACTTC.

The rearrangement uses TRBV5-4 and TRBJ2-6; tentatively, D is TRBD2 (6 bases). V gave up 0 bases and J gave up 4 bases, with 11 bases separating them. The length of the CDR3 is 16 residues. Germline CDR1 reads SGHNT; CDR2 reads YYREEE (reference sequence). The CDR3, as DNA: TGTGCCAGCAGCTTGGCGGGAGTGGCGGGGGCCAACGTCCTGACTTTC. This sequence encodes CASSLAGVAGANVLTF.

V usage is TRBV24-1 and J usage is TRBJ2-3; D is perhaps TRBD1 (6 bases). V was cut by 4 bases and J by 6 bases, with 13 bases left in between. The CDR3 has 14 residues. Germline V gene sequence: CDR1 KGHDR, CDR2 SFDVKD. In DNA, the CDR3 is TGTGCCACCAGTGAATGGCAGGGGAGCGATACGCAGTATTTT. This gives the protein CATSEWQGSDTQYF.

The CDR3 spells CASTPSGPSNQPQHF. In DNA form, the CDR3 reads TGTGCCAGCACCCCTTCAGGCCCTAGCAATCAGCCCCAGCATTTT. The chain joins TRBV6-2 or TRBV6-3 to TRBJ1-5; D is ambiguous. The length of the CDR3 is 15 residues. The V end was cut by 7 bases, the J end by 0 bases, with 13 bases between. Germline V gene sequence: CDR1 MNHEY, CDR2 SVGEGT.

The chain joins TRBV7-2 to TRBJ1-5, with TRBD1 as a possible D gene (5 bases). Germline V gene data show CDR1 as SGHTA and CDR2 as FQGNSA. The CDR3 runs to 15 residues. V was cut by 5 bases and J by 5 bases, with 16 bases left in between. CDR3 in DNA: TGTGCCAGCAGCCTCAGGGTCAGCGCCGATCAGCCCCAGCATTTT. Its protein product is CASSLRVSADQPQHF. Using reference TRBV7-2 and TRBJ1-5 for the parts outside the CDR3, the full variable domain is GAGVSQSPSNKVTEKGKDVELRCDPISGHTALYWYRQSLGQGLEFLIYFQGNSAPDKSGLPSDRFSAERTGGSVSTLTIQRTQQEDSAVYLCASSLRVSADQPQHFGDGTRLSIL.

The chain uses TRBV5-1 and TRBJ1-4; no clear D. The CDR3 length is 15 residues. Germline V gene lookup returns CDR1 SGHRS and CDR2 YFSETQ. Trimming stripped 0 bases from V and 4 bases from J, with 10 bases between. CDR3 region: CASSLVPVNNEKLFF. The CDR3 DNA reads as TGCGCCAGCAGCTTGGTGCCAGTCAATAATGAAAAACTGTTTTTT.

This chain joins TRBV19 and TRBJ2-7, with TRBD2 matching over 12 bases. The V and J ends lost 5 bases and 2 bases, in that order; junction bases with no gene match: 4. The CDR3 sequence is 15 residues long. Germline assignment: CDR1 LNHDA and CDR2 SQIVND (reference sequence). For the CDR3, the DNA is TGTGCCAGTAGTGTCCGACTAGCGGGAGCCTACGAGCAGTACTTC. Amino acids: CASSVRLAGAYEQYF.

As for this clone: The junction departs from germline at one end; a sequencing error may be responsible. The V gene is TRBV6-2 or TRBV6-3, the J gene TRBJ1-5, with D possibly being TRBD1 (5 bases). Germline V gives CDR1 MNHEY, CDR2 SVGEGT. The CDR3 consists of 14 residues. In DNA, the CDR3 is TGTGCCAGTAGTTCACCCCCCCCGGACATCGCAGGACATTTT. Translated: CASSSPPPDIAGHF.